The 9 T cell receptor beta chains reported below all come from one sample, sequenced in a study of technical replicates of blood from several donors. Repertoires were generated with immunoSEQ multiplex PCR, while TCRdb's copy carries only in-frame clones and drops some. The sample lists about 97,000 clones, about 95% occurring once. Sequenced sample: T cells isolated from PBMCs. Every receptor here comes from a human donor in good health.

The chain couples TRBV6-8 to TRBJ2-7; 8 nucleotides agree with TRBD2. The CDR3 spans 16 residues. V gave up 6 bases and J gave up 3 bases; unmatched junction bases: 13. Germline assignment: CDR1 MNHGY and CDR2 SAAAGT. CDR3 DNA: TGTGCCAGCAGGTCTCTCGAGCGGGAGATGATCTACGAGCAGTACTTC. Translated, it gives CASRSLEREMIYEQYF.

The V gene is TRBV9, the J gene TRBJ1-3; D remains unclear. Germline V gene sequence: CDR1 SGDLS, CDR2 YYNGEE. V lost 4 bases to trimming and J lost 4 bases, with 6 bases between them. The CDR3 is 12 residues long. CDR3 coding DNA: TGTGCCAGCAGCCAACAGGGAAACACCATATATTTT. This encodes CASSQQGNTIYF.

V and J are TRBV9 and TRBJ1-5; tentatively, D is TRBD1 (6 bases). V was shortened by 4 bases and J by 6 bases, with 14 bases between the two germline ends. Germline V gene lookup returns CDR1 SGDLS and CDR2 YYNGEE. This CDR3 region has 14 residues. CDR3 loop: CASSSGGAAQPQHF. Here the CDR3 DNA reads TGTGCCAGCAGCTCCGGGGGGGCTGCTCAGCCCCAGCATTTT.

The chain is built from TRBV10-3 and TRBJ2-1; 8 nucleotides agree with TRBD2. The germline V gene has CDR1 ENHRY and CDR2 SYGVKD. The CDR3 loop spans 17 amino acids. Losses at the gene ends were 0 bases for V and 6 bases for J; bases not matched to a gene: 10. The CDR3, as DNA: TGTGCCATCAGTGAGTCGAGGCGCGGGACTAGGTCCAATGAGCAGTTCTTC. It yields the protein CAISESRRGTRSNEQFF.

The chain has TRBV11-2 and TRBJ2-1, with 13 bases lining up with TRBD2. CDR1 is SGHAT, CDR2 FQNNGV, per germline. The CDR3 loop spans 15 amino acids. The J segment lost 8 bases and the V segment lost 0 bases, leaving 1 base of the junction unmatched. CDR3 protein: CASSLDGLAGDEQFF. CDR3 nucleotides: TGTGCCAGCAGCTTAGATGGACTAGCGGGAGATGAGCAGTTCTTC. The full variable domain, rest sourced from reference TRBV11-2 and TRBJ2-1, is EAGVAQSPRYKIIEKRQSVAFWCNPISGHATLYWYQQILGQGPKLLIQFQNNGVVDDSQLPKDRFSAERLKGVDSTLKIQPAKLEDSAVYLCASSLDGLAGDEQFFGPGTRLTVL.

The V call is TRBV28, the J call TRBJ2-3; 8 nucleotides line up with TRBD2. Germline CDR1 MDHEN, CDR2 SYDVKM. V gave up 7 bases and J gave up 2 bases; unmatched junction bases: 5. The CDR3 has 14 residues. The CDR3 coding sequence is TGTGCCAGCAACGTAGCGGGAATCACAGATACGCAGTATTTT. As protein: CASNVAGITDTQYF.

This sequence joins TRBV25-1 and TRBJ2-5; TRBD1 matches at 9 bases. Trimming cost V 9 bases and J 5 bases; bases outside gene matches: 7. Germline values: CDR1 MGHDK, CDR2 SYGVNS. CDR3 size: 13 residues. In DNA form, the CDR3 reads TGTGCCAGTTTACAGGGGGCAGGGGAGACCCAGTACTTC. The encoded protein is CASLQGAGETQYF.

CDR3 sequence (DNA): TGTGCCAGCGGTAATATTAATACAGGGGGAAACATTCAGTACTTC. Translation gives CASGNINTGGNIQYF. The chain couples TRBV2 to TRBJ2-4; 8 bases are shared with TRBD1. This CDR3 region has 15 residues. V shed 8 bases, J shed 6 bases, and the junction held 12 bases outside the gene matches. CDR1 and CDR2 from the germline V gene are SNHLY and FYNNEI.

The rearrangement links TRBV18 to TRBJ2-1; 13 nucleotides match TRBD2. The CDR3 totals 15 residues. The germline V gene encodes CDR1 KGHSH and CDR2 LQKENI. The trim removed 2 bases at V and 8 bases at J, leaving 3 bases unmatched. The CDR3 loop is CASSPKLAGGDEQFF. CDR3 in DNA: TGTGCCAGCTCACCAAAACTAGCGGGAGGGGATGAGCAGTTCTTC.